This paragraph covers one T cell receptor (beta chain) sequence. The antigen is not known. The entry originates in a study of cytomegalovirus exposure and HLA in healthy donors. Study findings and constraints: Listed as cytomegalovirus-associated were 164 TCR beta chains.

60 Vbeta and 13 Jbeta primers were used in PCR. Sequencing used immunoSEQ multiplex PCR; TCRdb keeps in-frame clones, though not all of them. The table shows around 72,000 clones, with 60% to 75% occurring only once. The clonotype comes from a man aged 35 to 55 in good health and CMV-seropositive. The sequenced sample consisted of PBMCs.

CDR3 in DNA: TGTGCCAGCAGCTTGGACAGGGTCTCTGAAGCTTTCTTT. Translation: CASSLDRVSEAFF. V gene TRBV5-8 combines with J gene TRBJ1-1, with D tentatively TRBD1 (6 bases). Germline assignment: CDR1 SGHTS and CDR2 YDEGEE. V shed 0 bases and J shed 6 bases, with 9 bases lying between them. The CDR3 extends over 13 amino acids.